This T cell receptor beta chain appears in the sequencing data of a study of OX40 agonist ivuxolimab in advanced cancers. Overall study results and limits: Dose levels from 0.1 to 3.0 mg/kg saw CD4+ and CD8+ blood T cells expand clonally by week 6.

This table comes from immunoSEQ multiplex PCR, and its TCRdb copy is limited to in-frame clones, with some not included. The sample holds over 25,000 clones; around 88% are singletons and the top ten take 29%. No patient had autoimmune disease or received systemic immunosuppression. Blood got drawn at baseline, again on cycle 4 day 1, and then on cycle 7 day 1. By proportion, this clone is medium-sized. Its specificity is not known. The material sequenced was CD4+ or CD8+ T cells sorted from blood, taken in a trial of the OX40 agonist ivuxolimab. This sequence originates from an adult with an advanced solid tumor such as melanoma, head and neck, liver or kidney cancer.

CDR3 protein: CASSLFSPGTGSDTNYGYTF. The DNA for the CDR3 is TGTGCCAGCAGTTTATTTTCCCCCGGGACAGGGAGTGACACGAACTATGGCTACACCTTC. The chain links TRBV27 to TRBJ1-2; 9 positions match TRBD1. V was pared by 1 base and J by 2 bases, with 17 bases of the junction left unmatched. The CDR3 totals 20 residues. Per germline, CDR1 MNHEY and CDR2 SMNVEV (reference sequence).